The 5 T cell receptor beta chains given below trace back to one sample, sequenced in a study of early T cells in non-severe SARS-CoV-2 infection. Using its own MiXCR run on the 5' RACE reads, TCRdb lists one record per CDR3 protein. The sample holds about 48,000 distinct CDR3 sequences, roughly 9.8% seen once. Specimen: whole blood. These TCRs come from an adult who was a healthcare worker with PCR-confirmed SARS-CoV-2 infection or an uninfected control (not recorded which).

This clonotype was observed a handful of times. The CDR3 DNA reads as TGTGCCAGCGCAGGGACAGGATCTTCCTACGAGCAGTACTTC. This translates into CASAGTGSSYEQYF. This chain joins TRBV5-5 and TRBJ2-7; 8 bases align to TRBD1. Germline values: CDR1 SGHKS, CDR2 YYEKEE (reference sequence). V lost 7 bases and J lost 1; bases outside the gene matches: 7. This CDR3 comprises 14 residues.

This chain joins TRBV10-2 and TRBJ1-3; D ambiguous. The V end lost 5 bases, the J end lost 1 base, and 9 bases lay between the germline ends. CDR1 and CDR2 (germline): WSHSY, SAAADI. The CDR3 covers 14 residues. The CDR3 is CASSTDSSGNTIYF. The CDR3 region has the DNA TGCGCCAGCAGTACGGACTCATCTGGAAACACCATATATTTT.

This clonotype was seen more than once but under ten times. The V and J genes are TRBV5-1 and TRBJ2-7; D might be TRBD1 (6 bases). This CDR3 has 16 amino acids. The V and J ends lost 4 bases and 0 bases respectively, with 17 bases between them. CDR1 is SGHRS, CDR2 YFSETQ, per germline. CDR3 in DNA: TGCGCCAGCAGCCGGGCCGGACAGCCTAGCTCCTACGAGCAGTACTTC. It specifies CASSRAGQPSSYEQYF.

This chain connects TRBV20-1 to TRBJ2-7; the match to TRBD1 covers 9 bases. CDR3 length: 14 residues. The germline V gene encodes CDR1 DFQATT and CDR2 SNEGSKA (reference sequence). The junction had 11 bases not matched to a gene; V was cut back by 6 bases and J by 5 bases. CDR3 sequence: CSAVLGTGINEQYF. For the CDR3, the DNA is TGCAGTGCCGTCCTGGGGACAGGGATTAACGAGCAGTACTTC.

The chain recombines TRBV18 with TRBJ1-6; 8 nucleotides line up with TRBD1. Germline values: CDR1 KGHSH, CDR2 LQKENI. The CDR3 runs to 14 residues. With V trimmed by 6 bases and J by 9 bases, 7 bases remained unmatched. In DNA form, the CDR3 reads TGTGCCAGCTCGTCCGGACAGGGCTCTTCACCCCTCCACTTT. Encoded protein: CASSSGQGSSPLHF.